One sample yielded the 8 T cell receptor beta chains listed below, sequenced in a study of STAT5B mutations in CD4+ large granular lymphocyte leukemia. Data came from immunoSEQ multiplex PCR; TCRdb stores just in-frame clones and leaves some out. The sample shows 25,000 to 35,000 clones, roughly 80% of them seen only once. Sequencing input: CD4+ T cells from blood buffy coats. All receptors come from a human donor in good health.

This clone was recorded only once. The V and J genes are TRBV9 and TRBJ1-1; TRBD1 is a possible D gene (5 bases). Germline V gene sequence: CDR1 SGDLS, CDR2 YYNGEE. This CDR3 spans 15 amino acids. V lost 0 bases, J lost 0 bases, and 9 bases lay in between. The CDR3 here is CASSVGTGLNTEAFF. CDR3 in DNA: TGTGCCAGCAGCGTAGGAACAGGCCTGAACACTGAAGCTTTCTTT.

Comment on this clone: A junction end diverges from the germline sequence, so it may reflect a read error. The chain links TRBV27 to TRBJ2-7; 10 bases are shared with TRBD1. Germline values: CDR1 MNHEY, CDR2 SMNVEV (reference sequence). The CDR3 is 14 residues long. The CDR3 bases are TGTGCCAGCAGACGGGACAGGGGTTCCTCCGAGCAGTACTTC. It is translated as CASRRDRGSSEQYF.

The chain couples TRBV29-1 to TRBJ2-3; D is unresolved. The CDR3 totals 13 residues. From germline, CDR1 is SQVTM and CDR2 ANQGSEA. V was shortened by 3 bases and J by 2 bases, with 9 bases between the two germline ends. The CDR3 nucleotides are TGCAGCGTTGATTACGGAAACACAGATACGCAGTATTTT. As protein: CSVDYGNTDTQYF.

CDR3 DNA sequence: TGTGCCAGCAGCCCGGGACAGCAAGAGACCCAGTACTTC. It codes for CASSPGQQETQYF. V gene TRBV7-2 combines with J gene TRBJ2-5; 7 nucleotides align to TRBD1. This CDR3 region has 13 residues. The V gene end was trimmed by 5 bases and the J gene end by 2 bases; junction bases not matched to a gene: 2. The V gene's germline CDR1 is SGHTA and CDR2 FQGNSA.

The chain's CDR3 is CATSRDFGDRQYF. The CDR3 coding sequence is TGTGCCACCAGCAGAGATTTCGGCGACCGGCAGTACTTC. The gene calls are TRBV15 and TRBJ2-7; D call uncertain. V gave up 0 bases and J gave up 9 bases, with 12 bases separating them. CDR1 LNHNV and CDR2 YYDKDF come from the germline V gene (reference sequence). This CDR3 region has 13 residues.

This clone was detected only a few times. The chain has TRBV5-1 and TRBJ1-1; no reliable D call. CDR1 and CDR2 (germline): SGHRS, YFSETQ. V lost 0 bases and J lost 7, with 10 bases in between. The CDR3 runs to 13 residues. The DNA of the CDR3 is TGCGCCAGCAGCTTGGCCGGGTTGAATGAAGCTTTCTTT. Translated: CASSLAGLNEAFF.

The chain has TRBV2 and TRBJ2-3; possibly TRBD2 for D (7 bases). The germline V and J ends were trimmed by 4 bases and 14 bases, with 16 bases remaining between them. Germline CDR1 SNHLY, CDR2 FYNNEI. The CDR3 totals 12 residues. This CDR3 is CASSAMGGLPYF. CDR3 sequence (DNA): TGTGCCAGCAGTGCCATGGGGGGGCTCCCGTATTTT.

V usage is TRBV11-2 and J usage is TRBJ1-1, with D unresolved. The V and J ends lost 3 bases and 0 bases respectively, with 5 bases between them. There are 13 residues in the CDR3. Germline CDR1 is SGHAT and CDR2 is FQNNGV. Written as DNA, the CDR3 is TGTGCCAGCAGCTTCCACGTGAACACTGAAGCTTTCTTT. This translates into CASSFHVNTEAFF.